These T cell receptor beta chains were read from a single sample in a study of blood T cell repertoires in COVID-19. Assay: immunoSEQ multiplex PCR; the TCRdb copy retains only in-frame clones and omits some. The sample has fewer than 85,000 clones, less than 95% seen once; the top ten hold 1%. The sample consisted of peripheral blood. The source is a woman between 45 and 65 years old in a cohort sampled during active COVID-19. Each CDR3 is given with its conserved first and last residue. D genes are given only for firm matches. Part of the rows lack a size; the others show once, few, many or a class for expanded clones.

clone size	V gene	D gene	J gene	CDR3 DNA	CDR3 protein
NA	TRBV4-1	NA	TRBJ1-1	TGCGCCAGCTCCGGGGTGAACACTGAAGCTTTCTTT	CASSGVNTEAFF
NA	TRBV7-3	NA	TRBJ2-1	TGTGCCAGCAGCTTAACGAGTTTCTCCTACAATGAGCAGTTCTTC	CASSLTSFSYNEQFF
once	TRBV18	TRBD1	TRBJ1-1	TGTGCCAGCTCACCCGACAGGGTGGGTGAAGCTTTCTTT	CASSPDRVGEAFF
NA	TRBV4-1	TRBD2	TRBJ2-5	TGCGCCAGCAGCCTTAGCGGGAGAGTAGAGACCCAGTACTTC	CASSLSGRVETQYF
once	TRBV14	NA	TRBJ2-3	TGTGCCAGCAGCCAACGGGGGACGGATACGCAGTATTTT	CASSQRGTDTQYF
NA	TRBV6-5	TRBD2	TRBJ2-2	TGTGCCAGCGGGCCGCTAGCGGGGGGAACCGGGGAGCTGTTTTTT	CASGPLAGGTGELFF
NA	TRBV30	NA	TRBJ1-1	TGTGCCTGGAGTGCCCCTTCGGCGGCCATGAACACTGAAGCTTTCTTT	CAWSAPSAAMNTEAFF
NA	TRBV27	TRBD2	TRBJ2-7	TGTGCCAGCAGTTTTAAGACTAGCGGGGTCGAGCAGTACTTC	CASSFKTSGVEQYF
NA	TRBV28	NA	TRBJ1-2	TGTGCCAGCAGGCAGGGCTTGGCTAACTATGGCTACACCTTC	CASRQGLANYGYTF
NA	TRBV4-2	NA	TRBJ2-3	TGTGCCAGCAGCCAAGATCGAGGAGATACGCAGTATTTT	CASSQDRGDTQYF
NA	TRBV28	NA	TRBJ1-6	TGTGCCAGCGAACAGGGAATCAATTCACCCCTCCACTTT	CASEQGINSPLHF
NA	TRBV19	NA	TRBJ1-5	TGTGCCAGTAACCAGGGTCAGCAGCCCCAGCATTTT	CASNQGQQPQHF
NA	TRBV5-1	NA	TRBJ1-1	TGCGCCAGCAGCACCAGCCAACCAGGCTCAAAAGCTTTCTTT	CASSTSQPGSKAFF
NA	TRBV2	NA	TRBJ2-3	TGTGCCAGTCAGCGGAGACCCACAGATACGCAGTATTTT	CASQRRPTDTQYF
once	TRBV19	TRBD1	TRBJ2-1	TGTGCCAGTAGTAACAGGGGTACGGGCGCCTACAATGAGCAGTTCTTC	CASSNRGTGAYNEQFF
once	TRBV28	NA	TRBJ1-2	TGTGCCAGCAGTTTACAAAGACATCCATATGGCTACACCTTC	CASSLQRHPYGYTF
once	TRBV27	NA	TRBJ1-2	TGTGCCAGCAGTCTCTCCGGGGGAGGGCAAGCCTACAATGGCTACACCTTC	CASSLSGGGQAYNGYTF
few	TRBV7-6	NA	TRBJ1-1	TGTGCCAGCAGCTTAGTCCCCGGGGCTGAAGCTTTCTTT	CASSLVPGAEAFF
NA	TRBV27	NA	TRBJ1-2	TGTGCCAGCAGTTTAACAGGGTTACCTAACTATGGCTACACCTTC	CASSLTGLPNYGYTF
once	TRBV7-3	TRBD2	TRBJ2-3	TGTGCCAGCAGTCCCCAAGCGGGGATCGCAGATACGCAGTATTTT	CASSPQAGIADTQYF
NA	TRBV2	TRBD1	TRBJ2-1	TGTGCCAGCATTGGTCTTGGGACAGGGCACGATGGTGAGCAGTTCTTC	CASIGLGTGHDGEQFF
once	TRBV10-1	NA	TRBJ2-7	TGCGCCAGCAGTGGACTCTCCTACGAGCAGTACTTC	CASSGLSYEQYF